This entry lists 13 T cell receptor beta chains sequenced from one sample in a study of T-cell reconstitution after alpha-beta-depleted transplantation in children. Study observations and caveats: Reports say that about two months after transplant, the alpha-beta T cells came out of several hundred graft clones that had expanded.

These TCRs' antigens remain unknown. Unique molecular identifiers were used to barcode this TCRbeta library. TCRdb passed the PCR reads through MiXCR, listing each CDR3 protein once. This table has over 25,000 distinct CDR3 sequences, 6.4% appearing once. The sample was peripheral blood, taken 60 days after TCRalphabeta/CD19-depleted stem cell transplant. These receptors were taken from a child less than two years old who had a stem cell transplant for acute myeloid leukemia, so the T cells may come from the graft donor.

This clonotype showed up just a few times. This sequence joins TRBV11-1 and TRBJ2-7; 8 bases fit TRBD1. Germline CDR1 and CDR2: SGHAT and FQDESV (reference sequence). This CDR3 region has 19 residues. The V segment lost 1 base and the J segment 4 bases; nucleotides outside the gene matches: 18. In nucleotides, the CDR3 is TGTGCCAGCAGCTTAGTACTCGCCCGTAGGACAGGGAGAACTTACGAGCAGTACTTC. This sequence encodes CASSLVLARRTGRTYEQYF. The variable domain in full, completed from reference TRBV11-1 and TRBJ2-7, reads EAEVAQSPRYKITEKSQAVAFWCDPISGHATLYWYRQILGQGPELLVQFQDESVVDDSQLPKDRFSAERLKGVDSTLKIQPAELGDSAMYLCASSLVLARRTGRTYEQYFGPGTRLTVT.

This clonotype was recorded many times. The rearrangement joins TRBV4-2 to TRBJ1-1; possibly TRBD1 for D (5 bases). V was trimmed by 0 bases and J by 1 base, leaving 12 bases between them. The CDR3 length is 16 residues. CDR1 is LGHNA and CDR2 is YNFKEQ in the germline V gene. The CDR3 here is CASSQDGAGRNTEAFF. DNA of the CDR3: TGTGCCAGCAGCCAAGATGGGGCGGGGCGGAACACTGAAGCTTTCTTT.

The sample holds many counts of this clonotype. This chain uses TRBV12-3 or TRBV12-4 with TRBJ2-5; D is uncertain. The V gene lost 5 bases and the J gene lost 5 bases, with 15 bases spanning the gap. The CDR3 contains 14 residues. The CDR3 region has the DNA TGTGCCAGCAGTCCCCCGACCACCCCTGAGACCCAGTACTTC. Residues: CASSPPTTPETQYF.

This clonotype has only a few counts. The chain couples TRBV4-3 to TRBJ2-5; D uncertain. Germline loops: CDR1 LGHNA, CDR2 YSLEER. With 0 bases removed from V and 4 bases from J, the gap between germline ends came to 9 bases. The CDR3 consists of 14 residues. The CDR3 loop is CASSQDLVGETQYF. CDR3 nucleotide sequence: TGCGCCAGCAGCCAAGATTTGGTGGGAGAGACCCAGTACTTC.

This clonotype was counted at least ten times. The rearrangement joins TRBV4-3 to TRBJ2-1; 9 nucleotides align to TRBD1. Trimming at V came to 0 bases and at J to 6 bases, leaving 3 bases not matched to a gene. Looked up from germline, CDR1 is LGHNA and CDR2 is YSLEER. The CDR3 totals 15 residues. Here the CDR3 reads CASSQEGDRANEQFF. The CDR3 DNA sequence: TGCGCCAGCAGCCAAGAGGGGGACAGGGCCAATGAGCAGTTCTTC.

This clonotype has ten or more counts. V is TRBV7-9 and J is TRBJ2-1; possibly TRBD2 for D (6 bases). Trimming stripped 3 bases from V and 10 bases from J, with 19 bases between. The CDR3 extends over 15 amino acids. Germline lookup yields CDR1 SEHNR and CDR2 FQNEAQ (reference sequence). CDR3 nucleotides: TGTGCCAGCAGCTTCAGCACTCGGGGGTTCAGGGAGCAGTTCTTC. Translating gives CASSFSTRGFREQFF.

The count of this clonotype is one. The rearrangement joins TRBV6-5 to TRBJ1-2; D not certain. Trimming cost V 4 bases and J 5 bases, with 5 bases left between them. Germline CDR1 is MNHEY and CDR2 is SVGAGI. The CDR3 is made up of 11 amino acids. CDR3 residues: CASSSSYGYTF. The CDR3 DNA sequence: TGTGCCAGCAGTTCTTCATATGGCTACACCTTC.

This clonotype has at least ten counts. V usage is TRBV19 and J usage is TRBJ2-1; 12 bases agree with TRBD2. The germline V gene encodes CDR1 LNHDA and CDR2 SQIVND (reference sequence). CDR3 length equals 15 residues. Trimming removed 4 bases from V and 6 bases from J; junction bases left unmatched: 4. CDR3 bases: TGTGCCAGTAGTAAGTGGACTAGCGGGGTCAATGAGCAGTTCTTC. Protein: CASSKWTSGVNEQFF.

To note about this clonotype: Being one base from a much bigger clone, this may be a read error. CDR3: CSARGEALNTEAFF. CDR3 in DNA: TGCAGTGCTAGAGGGGAAGCTCTGAACACTGAAGCTTTCTTT. The genes are TRBV20-1 and TRBJ1-1; D gene uncertain. The CDR3 loop spans 14 amino acids. The V end lost 1 base, the J end lost 0 bases, and 9 bases lay between the germline ends. Germline loops: CDR1 DFQATT, CDR2 SNEGSKA (reference sequence).

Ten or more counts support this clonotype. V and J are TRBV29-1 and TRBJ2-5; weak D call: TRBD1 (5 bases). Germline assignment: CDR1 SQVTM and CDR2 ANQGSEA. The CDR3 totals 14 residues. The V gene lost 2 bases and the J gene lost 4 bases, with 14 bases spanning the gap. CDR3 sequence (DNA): TGCAGCGTTGAATTCCCAGGGATCCTAGAGACCCAGTACTTC. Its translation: CSVEFPGILETQYF.

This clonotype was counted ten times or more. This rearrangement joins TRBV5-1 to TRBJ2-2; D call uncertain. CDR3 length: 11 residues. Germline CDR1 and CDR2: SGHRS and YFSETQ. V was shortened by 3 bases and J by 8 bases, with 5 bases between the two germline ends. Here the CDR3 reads CASSYTGELFF. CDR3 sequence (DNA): TGCGCCAGCAGCTATACGGGGGAGCTGTTTTTT.

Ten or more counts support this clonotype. The CDR3 here is CATSGGDRSPYEQYF. Written as DNA, the CDR3 is TGTGCCACCAGTGGTGGGGACAGGAGCCCATACGAGCAGTACTTC. The chain employs TRBV24-1 and TRBJ2-7; 8 nucleotides match TRBD1. After removal of 5 bases from V and 4 bases from J, the junction contained 9 bases not matched to a gene. The length of the CDR3 is 15 residues. The germline CDR1 and CDR2 sequences are KGHDR and SFDVKD.

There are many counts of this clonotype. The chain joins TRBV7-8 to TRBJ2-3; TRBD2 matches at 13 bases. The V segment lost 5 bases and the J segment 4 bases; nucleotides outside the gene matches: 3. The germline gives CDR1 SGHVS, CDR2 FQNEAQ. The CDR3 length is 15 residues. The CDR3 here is CASSKLAGGPDTQYF. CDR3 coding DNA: TGTGCCAGCAGCAAACTAGCGGGAGGGCCAGATACGCAGTATTTT.